This record looks at one TCR beta chain sequence and its context. The data are from a study of blood T cell repertoires in COVID-19. Study details: PBMCs, B-cell-depleted T cells, or T cells were the source of the cDNA or gDNA that made up the material.

This study enrolled people aged about 18 to 95 from about two dozen US geographic areas. Participants reported their clinical history, and cohort assignment relied on those reports. This CDR3 region has 16 residues. CDR1 is MGHRA, CDR2 YSYEKL, per germline. The V end was cut by 4 bases, the J end by 1 base, with 14 bases between. Original processing methods: Counts of nucleated cells, estimated from reference gene primer amplification, were obtained. Repertoires were generated with immunoSEQ multiplex PCR, while TCRdb's copy carries only in-frame clones and drops some. The V and J calls and clone size are taken from that table; D and trimming were inferred from the DNA. The sample shows over 400,000 clones, roughly nine tenths of them seen only once.

The specimen was PBMCs or T cells enriched from blood (not recorded which). This receptor was identified in a woman aged 55-70 years who had recovered from COVID-19. The rearrangement links TRBV4-1 to TRBJ2-1, with a possible D match to TRBD2 (6 bases). The CDR3 bases are TGCGCCAGCAGCCTCATTGGAGGGGTGTCCTACAATGAGCAGTTCTTC. This translates into CASSLIGGVSYNEQFF.